Listed here are 23 T cell receptor beta chains from one sample, sequenced in a study of regulatory T cells in long-lasting Graves disease. Arm-PCR with iRepertoire HTBI primers amplified the CDR3 regions for these TCR beta libraries. TCRdb reanalysed the multiplex PCR reads using MiXCR and keeps one entry per CDR3 protein. This repertoire shows 650,000 to 700,000 distinct CDR3 sequences, 30% found once; its top ten account for about 40%. Documented time point: persistent/refractory GD, antithyroid drugs over 5 years with positive TRAb. Construction of the TCR library relied on RNA isolated from PBMCs. The specimen was peripheral blood mononuclear cells (PBMCs), collected when the disease was refractory, from a patient treated with antithyroid drugs. These receptors all stem from a female donor with Graves disease.

In its sample, this clonotype was seen a few times. This chain uses TRBV5-1 with TRBJ1-1, with D perhaps matching TRBD1 (6 bases). CDR3 size: 14 residues. Looked up from germline, CDR1 is SGHRS and CDR2 is YFSETQ. Trimming shortened V by 4 bases and J by 1 base, and 11 bases separated the two germline ends. In nucleotides, the CDR3 is TGCGCCAGCAGCCGCAGGGGCCCGAACACTGAAGCTTTCTTT. Translating gives CASSRRGPNTEAFF.

Comment on this clonotype: Just one base apart from a much larger clone, this may be a read error. The V and J genes are TRBV6-2 or TRBV6-3 and TRBJ2-7, with TRBD2 matching 9 bases. J gave up 5 bases and V 5 bases, and 16 bases lay outside the gene matches. Germline V gene sequence: CDR1 MNHEY, CDR2 SVGEGT. The CDR3 is 17 residues long. This chain's CDR3 is CASSTNRVSGRGNEQYF. CDR3 sequence (DNA): TGTGCCAGCAGTACCAATCGGGTTAGCGGGAGAGGGAACGAGCAGTACTTC.

In its sample, this clonotype was seen many times. This chain uses TRBV2 with TRBJ1-4, with 8 bases that match TRBD1. The junction had 6 bases not matched to a gene; V was cut back by 1 base and J by 8 bases. This CDR3 spans 15 amino acids. Germline CDR1 reads SNHLY; CDR2 reads FYNNEI. CDR3 sequence: CASSEVGTGHEKLFF. DNA of the CDR3: TGTGCCAGCAGTGAAGTTGGGACAGGCCACGAAAAACTGTTTTTT.

The CDR3 loop reads CSTGKADTQYF. The CDR3 bases are TGCAGCACCGGGAAGGCAGATACGCAGTATTTT. The chain recombines TRBV29-1 with TRBJ2-3; D possibly corresponds to TRBD2 (5 bases). CDR3 length: 11 amino acids. Germline values: CDR1 SQVTM, CDR2 ANQGSEA. V lost 8 bases, J lost 4 bases, and 10 bases lay in between.

The J gene is TRBJ1-1, the V gene TRBV6-1; no clear D gene. Trimming took 2 bases from V and 11 from J, leaving 15 bases between them. From germline, CDR1 is MNHNS and CDR2 SASEGT. CDR3 length equals 13 residues. CDR3 loop: CASSELTSGGAFF. Written as DNA, the CDR3 is TGTGCCAGCAGTGAATTAACCTCCGGCGGGGCTTTCTTT.

This clonotype was observed a few times. V gene TRBV20-1 combines with J gene TRBJ2-5; 7 bases fit TRBD1. The CDR3 is 13 amino acids. Germline CDR1 DFQATT, CDR2 SNEGSKA (reference sequence). With V trimmed by 4 bases and J by 4 bases, 6 bases remained unmatched. Here the CDR3 reads CSANYRGPETQYF. The CDR3 DNA reads as TGCAGTGCTAACTACAGGGGCCCAGAGACCCAGTACTTC.

With respect to this clonotype: This sequence may be a read error, since a much larger clone differs from it by one base. The genes are TRBV11-2 and TRBJ1-1; D is ambiguous. Germline assignment: CDR1 SGHAT and CDR2 FQNNGV. The CDR3 is 11 residues long. The V and J ends lost 10 bases and 3 bases respectively, with 9 bases between them. CDR3 protein: CATIVDTEAFF. The DNA of the CDR3 is TGTGCCACCATAGTGGACACTGAAGCTTTCTTT.

The chain carries TRBV13 and TRBJ1-1; 8 nucleotides match TRBD1. There are 15 residues in the CDR3. The germline gives CDR1 PRHDT, CDR2 FYEKMQ (reference sequence). The V segment lost 4 bases and the J segment 1 base; nucleotides outside the gene matches: 5. This CDR3 reads CASSSDRAGNTEAFF. In nucleotides, the CDR3 is TGTGCCAGCAGCTCGGACAGGGCCGGGAACACTGAAGCTTTCTTT.

This clonotype was detected ten times or more. This rearrangement joins TRBV12-3 or TRBV12-4 to TRBJ1-4; weak D call: TRBD1 (5 bases). The germline V and J ends were trimmed by 5 bases and 7 bases, with 17 bases remaining between them. CDR3 size: 15 residues. The DNA of the CDR3 is TGTGCCAGCAGTCTCCAGGGCGTTGGAGCTGAAAAACTGTTTTTT. Protein: CASSLQGVGAEKLFF.

The gene calls are TRBV11-1 and TRBJ1-2, with 9 bases fitting TRBD1. CDR1 SGHAT and CDR2 FQDESV come from the germline V gene (reference sequence). Germline trimming cut 3 bases from V and 5 bases from J; bases unmatched to any gene: 4. The length of the CDR3 is 14 residues. This CDR3 is CASSLGQGEYGYTF. DNA of the CDR3: TGTGCCAGCAGCTTGGGACAGGGAGAATATGGCTACACCTTC.

This clonotype was counted between two and nine times. The chain recombines TRBV11-1 with TRBJ2-3, with 8 bases aligning to TRBD2. V trimming: 2 bases; J trimming: 6 bases; junction bases outside the gene matches: 7. The germline CDR1 and CDR2 sequences are SGHAT and FQDESV (reference sequence). The CDR3 extends over 15 amino acids. CDR3 residues: CASSLRLAGFDTQYF. The CDR3, as DNA: TGTGCCAGCAGCTTACGGTTAGCGGGATTCGATACGCAGTATTTT.

On this clonotype itself: Since no conserved phenylalanine or tryptophan closes the CDR3, a read error is the likely cause. This chain uses TRBV11-2 with TRBJ2-2; D possibly corresponds to TRBD1 (5 bases). The V end was cut by 1 base, the J end by 2 bases, with 14 bases between. The CDR3 is 17 amino acids. Germline lookup yields CDR1 SGHAT and CDR2 FQNNGV. The CDR3 loop reads CASSLVRLDSNTGELFS. CDR3 sequence (DNA): TGTGCCAGCAGCTTAGTACGCCTTGACAGTAACACCGGGGAGCTGTTTTCT.

This clonotype occurred a few times. An end of the junction does not agree with germline; a read error may underlie this. CDR3 DNA: TGTGCCAGCAGGGAAGCGACAGGGGGCCGTAACTATGGCTACACCTTC. Translated, it gives CASREATGGRNYGYTF. The chain carries TRBV6-1 and TRBJ1-2; 10 bases fit TRBD1. CDR1 MNHNS and CDR2 SASEGT come from the germline V gene. The CDR3 contains 16 residues.

In this sample, this clonotype turned up a few times. The chain carries TRBV2 and TRBJ1-1; 11 nucleotides align to TRBD1. Trimming removed 4 bases from V and 11 bases from J; junction bases left unmatched: 6. Looked up from germline, CDR1 is SNHLY and CDR2 is FYNNEI. The CDR3 is made up of 13 amino acids. This CDR3 is CASSVDRGRLAFF. The CDR3 nucleotides read TGTGCCAGCAGTGTGGACAGGGGGCGCTTGGCTTTCTTT.

This chain links TRBV5-5 with TRBJ1-6; 7 nucleotides align to TRBD1. V gave up 4 bases and J gave up 9 bases; unmatched junction bases: 13. Germline CDR1 SGHKS, CDR2 YYEKEE (reference sequence). This CDR3 is built from 16 residues. CDR3 region: CASSRGTARIGSPLHF. The CDR3 region has the DNA TGTGCCAGCAGCCGCGGGACAGCCCGAATTGGTTCACCCCTCCACTTT.

This clonotype was counted ten times or more. The rearrangement links TRBV20-1 to TRBJ1-1; 7 positions agree with TRBD1. The CDR3 contains 13 residues. Trimming took 5 bases from V and 6 from J; bases not matched to a gene: 9. Germline V CDR1 and CDR2: DFQATT, SNEGSKA (reference sequence). CDR3: CSAGDSLHPEAFF. The CDR3 DNA is TGCAGTGCTGGGGACAGTCTTCACCCTGAAGCTTTCTTT.

The chain uses TRBV19 and TRBJ2-2, with D perhaps assigned TRBD1 or TRBD2 (5 bases each). CDR1 LNHDA and CDR2 SQIVND come from the germline V gene (reference sequence). The V gene lost 3 bases and the J gene lost 1 base, with 12 bases spanning the gap. The CDR3 spans 16 residues. The CDR3 coding sequence is TGTGCCAGTAGTATTGAGCGGACACTGAACACCGGGGAGCTGTTTTTT. This encodes CASSIERTLNTGELFF.

V gene TRBV28 combines with J gene TRBJ1-3; 7 bases are shared with TRBD1. Trimming at V came to 2 bases and at J to 7 bases, leaving 2 bases not matched to a gene. Germline CDR1 reads MDHEN; CDR2 reads SYDVKM. The CDR3 consists of 13 residues. CDR3 region: CASSLDRVNTIYF. In DNA, the CDR3 is TGTGCCAGCAGTTTAGACAGGGTCAACACCATATATTTT.

This clonotype was recorded a few times. Germline and junction disagree at one end, which may indicate a read error. This chain connects TRBV30 to TRBJ1-3; 7 nucleotides match TRBD1. Germline assignment: CDR1 GTSNPN and CDR2 SVGIG (reference sequence). The length of the CDR3 is 13 residues. CDR3 bases: TGTGCCTGGAGTAGGGGGCTTGGAGACACCATATATTTT. This sequence encodes CAWSRGLGDTIYF.

This clonotype occurred many times. The chain joins TRBV6-1 to TRBJ1-4, with 8 bases that match TRBD1. Germline V gene sequence: CDR1 MNHNS, CDR2 SASEGT. The CDR3 has 15 amino acids. V lost 7 bases to trimming and J lost 8 bases; unmatched junction nucleotides: 12. The CDR3 sequence is CASMGDGQGDEKLFF. CDR3 bases: TGTGCCAGCATGGGGGACGGACAGGGTGACGAAAAACTGTTTTTT.

This chain joins TRBV20-1 and TRBJ1-4, with 9 bases fitting TRBD1. V dropped 7 bases and J dropped 8; count of bases not matched to a gene: 8. CDR3 length: 13 residues. Germline V CDR1 and CDR2: DFQATT, SNEGSKA (reference sequence). The CDR3 coding sequence is TGCAGTGTATCGGGACAGGGAGGGGAAAAACTGTTTTTT. Its translation: CSVSGQGGEKLFF.

The chain carries TRBV12-3 or TRBV12-4 and TRBJ1-1; TRBD1 aligns across 7 bases. With V trimmed by 3 bases and J by 7 bases, 5 bases remained unmatched. CDR3 length: 13 residues. The CDR3 region has the DNA TGTGCCAGCAGTTTCGAAGGGGGCGGTGAAGCTTTCTTT. Translating gives CASSFEGGGEAFF.

This sequence joins TRBV12-3 or TRBV12-4 and TRBJ2-3; perhaps TRBD1 as D (5 bases). The CDR3 length is 15 residues. V lost 0 bases, J lost 1 base, and 8 bases lay in between. This CDR3 is CASSLAGRGTDTQYF. The CDR3 DNA reads TGTGCCAGCAGTTTAGCAGGCAGGGGCACAGATACGCAGTATTTT.